This TCR beta chain was found in a study of T cells after yellow fever vaccination. General study points: Few clonotypes appeared in both CD4 and CD8 compartments.

This clonotype was recorded many times. From germline, CDR1 is LGHNA and CDR2 YNFKEQ. The CDR3 has 14 residues. Trimming left V 0 bases short and J 6 bases short, with 8 bases between. MiXCR was run by TCRdb on the 5' RACE reads, yielding one entry per CDR3 protein. The profile covers tens of thousands of distinct CDR3 sequences, with roughly 15% appearing a single time and around 23% taken by the ten largest. The receptor comes from a man between 18 and 35 years old who received the YFV17D yellow fever vaccine. The chain employs TRBV4-2 and TRBJ2-2; D is unresolved. This sample comprised CD8+ T cells not binding an NS4B(214-222) dextramer, sorted from PBMCs, obtained 21 days after the first yellow fever vaccination. The CDR3 sequence is CASSQEGSAGELFF. DNA for the CDR3: TGTGCCAGCAGCCAAGAAGGGTCAGCCGGGGAGCTGTTTTTT.